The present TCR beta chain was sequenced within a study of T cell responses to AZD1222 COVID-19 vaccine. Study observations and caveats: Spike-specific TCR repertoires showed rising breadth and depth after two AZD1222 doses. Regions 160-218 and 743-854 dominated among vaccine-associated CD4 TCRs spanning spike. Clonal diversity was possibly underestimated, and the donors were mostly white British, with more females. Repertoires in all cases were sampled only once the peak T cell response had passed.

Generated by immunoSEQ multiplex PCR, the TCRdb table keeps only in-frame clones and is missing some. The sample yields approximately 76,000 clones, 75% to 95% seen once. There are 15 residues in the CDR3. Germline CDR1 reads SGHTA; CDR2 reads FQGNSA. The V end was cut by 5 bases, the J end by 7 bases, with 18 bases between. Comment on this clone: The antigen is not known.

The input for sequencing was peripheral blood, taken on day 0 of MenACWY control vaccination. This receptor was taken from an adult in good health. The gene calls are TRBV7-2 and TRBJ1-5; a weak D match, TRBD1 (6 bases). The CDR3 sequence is CASSRSPGGGQPQHF. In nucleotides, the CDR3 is TGTGCCAGCAGCCGCAGTCCCGGAGGGGGACAGCCCCAGCATTTT. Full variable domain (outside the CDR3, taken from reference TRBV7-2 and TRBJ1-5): GAGVSQSPSNKVTEKGKDVELRCDPISGHTALYWYRQSLGQGLEFLIYFQGNSAPDKSGLPSDRFSAERTGGSVSTLTIQRTQQEDSAVYLCASSRSPGGGQPQHFGDGTRLSIL.